The 13 T cell receptor beta chains below were found in one sample sequenced in a study of cytomegalovirus exposure and HLA in healthy donors. The PCR had 60 Vbeta and 13 Jbeta primers. Assay: immunoSEQ multiplex PCR; the TCRdb copy retains only in-frame clones and omits some. The table includes 95,000 to 130,000 clones, around 81% detected once. The sample taken for sequencing was PBMCs. The receptors shown here come from a woman aged 30 to 39 in good health and CMV-seronegative.

With regard to this clone: Other nucleotide sequences from this sample produce the same CDR3. This chain joins TRBV28 and TRBJ1-5; D is undetermined. The CDR3 covers 12 residues. Per germline, CDR1 MDHEN and CDR2 SYDVKM. Trimming stripped 9 bases from V and 2 bases from J, with 8 bases between. CDR3 residues: CASSGGNQPQHF. The CDR3 nucleotides are TGTGCCAGTTCCGGGGGCAATCAGCCCCAGCATTTT. The full variable domain, with the rest looked up from reference TRBV28 and TRBJ1-5, is DVKVTQSSRYLVKRTGEKVFLECVQDMDHENMFWYRQDPGLGLRLIYFSYDVKMKEKGDIPEGYSVSREKKERFSLILESASTNQTSMYLCASSGGNQPQHFGDGTRLSIL.

V and J are TRBV14 and TRBJ2-4; 7 bases match TRBD2. The CDR3 contains 16 residues. The V gene end was trimmed by 0 bases and the J gene end by 5 bases; junction bases not matched to a gene: 7. The V gene's germline CDR1 is SGHDN and CDR2 FVKESK. The CDR3 is CASSQELGLGENIQYF. CDR3 bases: TGTGCCAGCAGCCAAGAGTTAGGACTAGGAGAAAACATTCAGTACTTC.

The chain recombines TRBV2 with TRBJ2-1; 9 positions agree with TRBD1. J gave up 6 bases and V 10 bases, and 7 bases lay outside the gene matches. Germline V CDR1 and CDR2: SNHLY, FYNNEI. CDR3 length equals 13 residues. CDR3 in amino acids: CATLLGQGNEQFF. CDR3 coding DNA: TGTGCCACCCTCCTGGGACAGGGCAATGAGCAGTTCTTC.

The V call is TRBV7-3, the J call TRBJ2-1; 9 positions match TRBD2. This CDR3 has 15 amino acids. Germline V gene data show CDR1 as SGHTA and CDR2 as FQGTGA. Trimming at V came to 5 bases and at J to 9 bases, leaving 11 bases not matched to a gene. CDR3 region: CASSTLAGDLAEQFF. The CDR3 DNA reads as TGTGCCAGCAGCACATTAGCGGGAGATCTGGCTGAGCAGTTCTTC.

The J gene is TRBJ2-2, the V gene TRBV7-3; D might be TRBD1 (6 bases). Looked up from germline, CDR1 is SGHTA and CDR2 is FQGTGA. Trimming removed 5 bases from V and 6 bases from J, with 10 bases in between. The CDR3 contains 13 residues. CDR3 DNA: TGTGCCAGCAGCCCAGGGGTCGCCGGGGAGCTGTTTTTT. It specifies CASSPGVAGELFF. Full variable domain (outside the CDR3, taken from reference TRBV7-3 and TRBJ2-2): GAGVSQTPSNKVTEKGKYVELRCDPISGHTALYWYRQSLGQGPEFLIYFQGTGAADDSGLPNDRFFAVRPEGSVSTLKIQRTERGDSAVYLCASSPGVAGELFFGEGSRLTVL.

This sequence joins TRBV28 and TRBJ2-5; D is unresolved. Trimming cost V 5 bases and J 1 base, with 14 bases left between them. CDR1 and CDR2 from the germline V gene are MDHEN and SYDVKM. CDR3 length: 15 amino acids. This CDR3 is CASSPEERGQETQYF. CDR3 DNA: TGTGCCAGCAGTCCTGAGGAACGCGGCCAAGAGACCCAGTACTTC.

The chain is built from TRBV30 and TRBJ2-1, with D maybe TRBD2 (5 bases). Trimming took 2 bases from V and 4 from J, leaving 24 bases between them. Germline assignment: CDR1 GTSNPN and CDR2 SVGIG (reference sequence). The CDR3 spans 18 residues. The CDR3 DNA reads as TGTGCCTGGAGTTCACGGGGTACGACTCTAGCATCGTACAATGAGCAGTTCTTC. Protein sequence: CAWSSRGTTLASYNEQFF.

This chain connects TRBV4-3 to TRBJ2-1, with 7 positions matching TRBD2. Germline loops: CDR1 LGHNA, CDR2 YSLEER. This CDR3 region has 15 residues. With 0 bases clipped from V and 7 bases from J, the junction kept 6 bases outside the gene matches. CDR3: CASSQEGWRGNEQFF. The CDR3 nucleotides are TGCGCCAGCAGCCAAGAGGGCTGGCGGGGGAATGAGCAGTTCTTC.

J is TRBJ2-1 and V is TRBV19; D might be TRBD2 (6 bases). Germline lookup yields CDR1 LNHDA and CDR2 SQIVND (reference sequence). The V gene lost 1 base and the J gene lost 7 bases, with 11 bases spanning the gap. The CDR3 is 14 residues long. In nucleotides, the CDR3 is TGTGCCAGTAGTATAGCGGGAGTTTCAAATGAGCAGTTCTTC. This translates into CASSIAGVSNEQFF.

As DNA, the CDR3 is TGCGCCAGCAGCTTGGGACAGGGTCATCAGCCCCAGCATTTT. The encoded protein is CASSLGQGHQPQHF. The chain uses TRBV5-1 and TRBJ1-5, with 7 positions matching TRBD1. With 0 bases clipped from V and 5 bases from J, the junction kept 2 bases outside the gene matches. This CDR3 is built from 14 residues. CDR1 and CDR2 from the germline V gene are SGHRS and YFSETQ.

Regarding this clone: Different DNA sequences within this sample yield the same CDR3. This chain links TRBV2 with TRBJ2-7; no reliable D call. CDR1 and CDR2 from the germline V gene are SNHLY and FYNNEI. Trimming took 7 bases from V and 0 from J, leaving 10 bases between them. The CDR3 loop spans 13 amino acids. The CDR3 DNA follows: TGTGCCAGCATCCCAGGTAACTCCTACGAGCAGTACTTC. Translating gives CASIPGNSYEQYF. The full variable domain, in which reference TRBV2 and TRBJ2-7 provide the parts outside the CDR3, is EPEVTQTPSHQVTQMGQEVILRCVPISNHLYFYWYRQILGQKVEFLVSFYNNEISEKSEIFDDQFSVERPDGSNFTLKIRSTKLEDSAMYFCASIPGNSYEQYFGPGTRLTVT.

The V call is TRBV2, the J call TRBJ2-1; D is unclear. Trimming left V 6 bases short and J 0 bases short, with 9 bases between. Germline V gene data show CDR1 as SNHLY and CDR2 as FYNNEI. The CDR3 is 14 amino acids. This CDR3 is CASSAESSYNEQFF. In nucleotides, the CDR3 is TGTGCCAGCAGCGCTGAGTCCTCCTACAATGAGCAGTTCTTC.

The CDR3 here is CASSLTSGSADTQYF. In DNA form, the CDR3 reads TGTGCCAGCAGCCTCACTAGCGGGAGCGCAGATACGCAGTATTTT. V and J are TRBV7-2 and TRBJ2-3; TRBD2 aligns across 11 bases. There are 15 residues in the CDR3. Germline V gene sequence: CDR1 SGHTA, CDR2 FQGNSA. The V gene end was trimmed by 5 bases and the J gene end by 4 bases; junction bases not matched to a gene: 5.